These T cell receptor beta chains were read from a single sample in a study of T cell responses to AZD1222 COVID-19 vaccine. The repertoire was sequenced with immunoSEQ multiplex PCR; TCRdb's copy has only in-frame clones and lacks some. The sample holds about 180,000 clones, around 90% seen once. Sequencing was performed on peripheral blood, taken 28 days after the second AZD1222 dose. These TCRs come from an adult who received the AZD1222 COVID-19 vaccine. Both conserved end residues are part of each CDR3. Fields, in order: CDR3 length, V gene, J gene, D gene, clone size, CDR3 DNA, CDR3 protein. A D gene is named only where the DNA matches it firmly. Clone size appears in some rows only: once, few, many, or a class for an expanded clone.

19,TRBV9,TRBJ2-7,.,.,TGTGCCAGCAGCGTAGGGTTCCCCTATATCGCGGAGAGTACCTACGAGCAGTACTTC,CASSVGFPYIAESTYEQYF
14,TRBV28,TRBJ2-1,TRBD1,.,TGTGCCAGCACTTCAGGGGGCGGAGAACATGAGCAGTTCTTC,CASTSGGGEHEQFF
13,TRBV5-4,TRBJ2-3,TRBD1,.,TGTGCCAGCAGCCTACAGGGGTCGGATACGCAGTATTTT,CASSLQGSDTQYF
15,TRBV7-2,TRBJ1-6,.,.,TGTGCCAGCAGCCCCAGCAGCTCCTATAATTCACCCCTCCACTTT,CASSPSSSYNSPLHF
16,TRBV13,TRBJ1-1,TRBD1,.,TGTGCCAGCAGCCTACTAACAGGGGGCGGTACTGATGAAGCTTTCTTT,CASSLLTGGGTDEAFF
16,TRBV3-1/TRBV3-2,TRBJ2-2,.,.,TGTGCCAGCAGCCAACTTCATAGGGCGAACACCGGGGAGCTGTTTTTT,CASSQLHRANTGELFF
13,TRBV6-5,TRBJ1-2,TRBD1,.,TGTGCCAACAGACAGGGCCTAAACTATGGCTACACCTTC,CANRQGLNYGYTF
16,TRBV6-5,TRBJ2-3,.,.,TGTGCCAGCAGTTACTCGGGGCCTCTAAGCACAGATACGCAGTATTTT,CASSYSGPLSTDTQYF
17,TRBV4-3,TRBJ1-6,.,.,TGCGCCAGCAGCCAAGAAACAGGGTCTGGCTATAATTCACCCCTCCACTTT,CASSQETGSGYNSPLHF
14,TRBV15,TRBJ1-5,TRBD1,.,TGTGCCACCAGCCTGACAGGGACAGGACAGCCCCAGCATTTT,CATSLTGTGQPQHF
14,TRBV28,TRBJ2-5,TRBD2,.,TGTGCCAGCAGTTCACAGGGACTAGGAGTGGAAAAGTACTTC,CASSSQGLGVEKYF
13,TRBV15,TRBJ1-5,.,.,TGTGCCACCAGCAGCGATGGGGGTACGCCCCAGCATTTT,CATSSDGGTPQHF
18,TRBV18,TRBJ2-3,.,.,TGTGCCAGCTCCCAAGGGCTCCCCGGGGCCGGGCCCACAGATACGCAGTATTTT,CASSQGLPGAGPTDTQYF
15,TRBV5-6,TRBJ1-4,TRBD1,.,TGTGCCAGCAGCTTGTGGGGGACAGGGTCTGAAAAACTGTTTTTT,CASSLWGTGSEKLFF
16,TRBV5-1,TRBJ1-4,.,.,TGCGCCAGCAGCTTGGCGGGCCGCGGGGCTAATGAAAAACTGTTTTTT,CASSLAGRGANEKLFF
15,TRBV19,TRBJ1-5,.,.,TGTGCCAGTATTCCGGGGGCAGGTAGCAATCAGCCCCAGCATTTT,CASIPGAGSNQPQHF
14,TRBV7-3,TRBJ1-6,.,.,TGTGCCAGCAGCTTAACGGCAGTGAATTCACCCCTCCACTTT,CASSLTAVNSPLHF
17,TRBV6-1,TRBJ1-6,.,once,TGTGCCAGCAGTGAAGTGCCGGGGGCCGGCAATAATTCACCCCTCCACTTT,CASSEVPGAGNNSPLHF
15,TRBV4-1,TRBJ1-4,TRBD1,.,TGCGCCAGCAGCCAAGATCCCGGGGACAGTGAAAAACTGTTTTTT,CASSQDPGDSEKLFF
15,TRBV29-1,TRBJ1-2,.,once,TGCAGCGTTGAACGTCTCGGGGGGACCAACTATGGCTACACCTTC,CSVERLGGTNYGYTF
11,TRBV9,TRBJ1-3,.,.,TGTGCCAGCAGCGGTGGAAACACCATATATTTT,CASSGGNTIYF
14,TRBV7-6,TRBJ2-3,.,once,TGTGCCAGCAGCTTAAGACTCTACACAGATACGCAGTATTTT,CASSLRLYTDTQYF
13,TRBV30,TRBJ2-7,.,.,TGTGCCTGGAGTGTACAGGGATCGCGGGAGCAGTACTTC,CAWSVQGSREQYF
10,TRBV20-1,TRBJ1-2,.,.,TGCAGTGCCTGGGCGATCGGCTACACCTTC,CSAWAIGYTF